The T cell receptor (beta chain) described here comes from a study of cytomegalovirus exposure and HLA in healthy donors. Study in general: HLA-typed donors were the source of 86 million or so unique TCRs held in an early data release. General study results and limits: Accurate HLA-A and HLA-B prediction from TCR beta sequences was reported for most subjects.

Researchers ran the PCR with 60 Vbeta and 13 Jbeta primers. Clones were read by immunoSEQ multiplex PCR, and TCRdb kept only the in-frame ones, dropping some. Altogether a few hundred thousand clones are present, almost 85% being singletons, with the ten largest covering about 2%. Points on this clone: No antigen is known for it.

The CDR3 length is 16 residues. V shed 5 bases, J shed 5 bases, and the junction held 8 bases outside the gene matches. CDR1 and CDR2 (germline): LNHDA, SQIVND (reference sequence). Sequenced material: PBMCs. This receptor was obtained from a woman in her thirties or forties in good health and CMV-seropositive. This chain uses TRBV19 with TRBJ2-5; TRBD2 matches at 13 bases. CDR3 residues: CASSDPLAGGPETQYF. The CDR3 DNA is TGTGCCAGTAGTGATCCACTAGCGGGAGGGCCGGAGACCCAGTACTTC.